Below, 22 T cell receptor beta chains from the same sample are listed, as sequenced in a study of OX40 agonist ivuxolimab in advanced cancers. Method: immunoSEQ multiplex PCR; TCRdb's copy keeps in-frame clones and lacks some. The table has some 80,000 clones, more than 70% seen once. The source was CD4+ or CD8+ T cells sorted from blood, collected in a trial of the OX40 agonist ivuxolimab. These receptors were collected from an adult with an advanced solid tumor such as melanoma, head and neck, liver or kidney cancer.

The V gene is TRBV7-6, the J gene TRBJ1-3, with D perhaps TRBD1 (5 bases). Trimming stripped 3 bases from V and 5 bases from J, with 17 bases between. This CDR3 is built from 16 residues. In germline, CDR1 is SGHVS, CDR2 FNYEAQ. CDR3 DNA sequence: TGTGCCAGCAGCTTTTCATACAGGAGGAACAGAAACACCATATATTTT. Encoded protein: CASSFSYRRNRNTIYF.

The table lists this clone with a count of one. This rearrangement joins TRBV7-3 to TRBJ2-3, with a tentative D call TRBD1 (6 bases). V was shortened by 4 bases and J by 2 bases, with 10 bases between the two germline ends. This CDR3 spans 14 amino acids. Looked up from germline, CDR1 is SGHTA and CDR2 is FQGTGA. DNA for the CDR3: TGTGCCAGCAGCTCAGGACAGAACACAGATACGCAGTATTTT. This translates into CASSSGQNTDTQYF.

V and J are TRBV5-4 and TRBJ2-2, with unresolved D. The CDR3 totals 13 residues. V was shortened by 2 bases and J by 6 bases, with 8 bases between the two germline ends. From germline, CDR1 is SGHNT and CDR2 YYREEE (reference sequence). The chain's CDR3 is CASSFTEAGELFF. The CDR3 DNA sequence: TGTGCCAGCAGCTTCACAGAAGCCGGGGAGCTGTTTTTT.

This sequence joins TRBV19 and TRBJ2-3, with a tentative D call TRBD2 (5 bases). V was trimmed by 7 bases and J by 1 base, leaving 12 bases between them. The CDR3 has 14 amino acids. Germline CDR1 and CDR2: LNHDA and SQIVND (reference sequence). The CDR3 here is CASKAGLGTDTQYF. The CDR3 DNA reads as TGTGCCAGTAAGGCAGGACTGGGCACAGATACGCAGTATTTT.

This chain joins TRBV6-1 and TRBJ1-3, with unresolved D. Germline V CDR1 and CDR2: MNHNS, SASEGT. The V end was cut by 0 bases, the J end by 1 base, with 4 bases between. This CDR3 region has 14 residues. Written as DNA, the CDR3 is TGTGCCAGCAGTGAAGCGGGATCTGGAAACACCATATATTTT. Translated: CASSEAGSGNTIYF.

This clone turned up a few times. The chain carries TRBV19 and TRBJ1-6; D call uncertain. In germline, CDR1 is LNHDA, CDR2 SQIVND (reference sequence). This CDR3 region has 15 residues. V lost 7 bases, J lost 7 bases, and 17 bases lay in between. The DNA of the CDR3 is TGTGCCAGTAAGGAGGCAGGCCGAGGAAATTCACCCCTCCACTTT. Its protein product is CASKEAGRGNSPLHF.

CDR3 sequence reads: CASSVGQGLSYEQYF. The CDR3 region has the DNA TGTGCCAGCAGCGTGGGACAGGGGCTTTCCTACGAGCAGTACTTC. The chain recombines TRBV5-8 with TRBJ2-7; TRBD1 aligns across 10 bases. Germline V gene sequence: CDR1 SGHTS, CDR2 YDEGEE. V shed 4 bases, J shed 1 base, and the junction held 5 bases outside the gene matches. The CDR3 loop spans 15 amino acids.

CDR3 protein: CASSGDGGYEQYF. CDR3 in DNA: TGCGCCAGCAGTGGGGACGGGGGATACGAGCAGTACTTC. The chain combines TRBV5-1 with TRBJ2-7; D perhaps matches TRBD2 (6 bases). The V gene lost 5 bases and the J gene lost 4 bases, with 13 bases spanning the gap. The CDR3 is 13 residues long. Germline V gene data show CDR1 as SGHRS and CDR2 as YFSETQ.

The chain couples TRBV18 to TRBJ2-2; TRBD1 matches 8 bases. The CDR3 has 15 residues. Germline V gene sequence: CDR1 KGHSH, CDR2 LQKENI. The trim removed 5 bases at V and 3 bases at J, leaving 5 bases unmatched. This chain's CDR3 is CASSSGTGHTGELFF. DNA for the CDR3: TGTGCCAGCTCATCCGGGACAGGACACACCGGGGAGCTGTTTTTT.

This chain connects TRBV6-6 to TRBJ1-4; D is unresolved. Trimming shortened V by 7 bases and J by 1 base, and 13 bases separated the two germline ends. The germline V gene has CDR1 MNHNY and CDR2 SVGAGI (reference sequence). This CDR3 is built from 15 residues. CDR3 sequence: CASTMNSLTNEKLFF. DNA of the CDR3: TGTGCCAGCACCATGAACAGCCTAACTAATGAAAAACTGTTTTTT.

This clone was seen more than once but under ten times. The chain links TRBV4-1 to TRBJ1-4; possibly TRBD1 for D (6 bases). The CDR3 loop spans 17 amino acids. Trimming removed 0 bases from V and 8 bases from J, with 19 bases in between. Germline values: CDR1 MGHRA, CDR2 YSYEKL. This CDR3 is CASSQDRSGVSEEKLFF. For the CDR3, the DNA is TGCGCCAGCAGCCAAGACCGATCAGGGGTGTCAGAAGAAAAACTGTTTTTT.

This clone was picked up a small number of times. Here the CDR3 DNA reads TGTGCCAGCAGCCCACACTATGGCTACACCTTC. The encoded protein is CASSPHYGYTF. The V call is TRBV5-8, the J call TRBJ1-2; unclear D gene. Germline V lookup: CDR1 SGHTS, CDR2 YDEGEE. The CDR3 consists of 11 residues. V was cut by 4 bases and J by 3 bases, with 4 bases left in between.

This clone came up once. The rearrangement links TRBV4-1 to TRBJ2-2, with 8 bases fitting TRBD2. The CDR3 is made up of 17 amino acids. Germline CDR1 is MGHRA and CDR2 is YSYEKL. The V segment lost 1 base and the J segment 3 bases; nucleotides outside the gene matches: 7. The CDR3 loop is CASSQAPGGADTGELFF. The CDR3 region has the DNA TGCGCCAGCAGCCAAGCCCCCGGGGGGGCAGACACCGGGGAGCTGTTTTTT.

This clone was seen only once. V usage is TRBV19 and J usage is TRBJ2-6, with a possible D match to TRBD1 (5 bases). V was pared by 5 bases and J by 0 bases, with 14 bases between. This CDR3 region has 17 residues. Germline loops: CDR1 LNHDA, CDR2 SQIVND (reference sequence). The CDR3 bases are TGTGCCAGTAGTTGGCAGGGCGGCGACTCTGGGGCCAACGTCCTGACTTTC. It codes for CASSWQGGDSGANVLTF.

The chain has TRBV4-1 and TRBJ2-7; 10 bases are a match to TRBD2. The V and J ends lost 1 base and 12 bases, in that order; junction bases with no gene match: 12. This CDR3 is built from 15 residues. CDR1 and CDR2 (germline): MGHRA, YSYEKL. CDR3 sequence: CASSQGRTSGSRLYF. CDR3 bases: TGCGCCAGCAGCCAAGGACGGACTAGCGGCTCTAGGCTGTACTTC.

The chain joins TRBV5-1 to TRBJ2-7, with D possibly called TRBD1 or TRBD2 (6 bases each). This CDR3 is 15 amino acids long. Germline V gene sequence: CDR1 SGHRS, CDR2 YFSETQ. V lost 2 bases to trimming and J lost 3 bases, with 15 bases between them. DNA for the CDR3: TGCGCCAGCAGCTTACTAGGGGGGAAGGACTACGAGCAGTACTTC. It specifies CASSLLGGKDYEQYF.

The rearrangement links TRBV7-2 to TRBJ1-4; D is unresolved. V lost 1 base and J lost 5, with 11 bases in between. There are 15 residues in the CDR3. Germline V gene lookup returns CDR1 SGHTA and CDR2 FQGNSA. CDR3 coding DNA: TGTGCCAGCAGCTTAGGTTACAGCTCGAATGAAAAACTGTTTTTT. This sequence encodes CASSLGYSSNEKLFF.

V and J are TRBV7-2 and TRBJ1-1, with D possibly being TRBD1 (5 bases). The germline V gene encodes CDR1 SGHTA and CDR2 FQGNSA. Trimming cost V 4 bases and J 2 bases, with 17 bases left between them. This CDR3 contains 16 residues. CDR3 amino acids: CASSSGPVPFNTEAFF. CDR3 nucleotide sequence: TGTGCCAGCAGCTCGGGACCGGTCCCCTTTAACACTGAAGCTTTCTTT. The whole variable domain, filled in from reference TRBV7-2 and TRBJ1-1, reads GAGVSQSPSNKVTEKGKDVELRCDPISGHTALYWYRQSLGQGLEFLIYFQGNSAPDKSGLPSDRFSAERTGGSVSTLTIQRTQQEDSAVYLCASSSGPVPFNTEAFFGQGTRLTVV.

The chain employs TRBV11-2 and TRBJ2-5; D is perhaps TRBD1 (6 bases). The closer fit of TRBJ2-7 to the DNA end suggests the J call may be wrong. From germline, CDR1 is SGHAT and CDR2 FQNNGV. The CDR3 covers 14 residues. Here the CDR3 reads CASSQTQGWYEQYF. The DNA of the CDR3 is TGTGCCAGCAGCCAAACACAGGGATGGTACGAGCAGTACTTC.

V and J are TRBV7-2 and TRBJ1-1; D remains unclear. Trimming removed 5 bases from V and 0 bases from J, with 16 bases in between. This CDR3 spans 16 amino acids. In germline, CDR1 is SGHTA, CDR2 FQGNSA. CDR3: CASSISRPVMNTEAFF. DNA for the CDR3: TGTGCCAGCAGCATCTCCAGGCCCGTTATGAACACTGAAGCTTTCTTT. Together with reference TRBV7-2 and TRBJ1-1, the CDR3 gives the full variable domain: GAGVSQSPSNKVTEKGKDVELRCDPISGHTALYWYRQSLGQGLEFLIYFQGNSAPDKSGLPSDRFSAERTGGSVSTLTIQRTQQEDSAVYLCASSISRPVMNTEAFFGQGTRLTVV.

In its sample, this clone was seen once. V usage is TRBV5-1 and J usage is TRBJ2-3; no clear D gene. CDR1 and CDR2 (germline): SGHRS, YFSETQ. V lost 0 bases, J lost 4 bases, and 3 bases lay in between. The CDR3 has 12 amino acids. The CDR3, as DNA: TGCGCCAGCAGCTTGGGGGCAGATACGCAGTATTTT. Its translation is CASSLGADTQYF. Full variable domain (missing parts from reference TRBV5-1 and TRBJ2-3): KAGVTQTPRYLIKTRGQQVTLSCSPISGHRSVSWYQQTPGQGLQFLFEYFSETQRNKGNFPGRFSGRQFSNSRSEMNVSTLELGDSALYLCASSLGADTQYFGPGTRLTVL.

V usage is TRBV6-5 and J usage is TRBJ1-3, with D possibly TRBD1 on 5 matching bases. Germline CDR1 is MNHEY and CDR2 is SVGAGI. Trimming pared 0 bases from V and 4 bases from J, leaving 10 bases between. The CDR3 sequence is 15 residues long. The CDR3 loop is CASSYSTGGGNTIYF. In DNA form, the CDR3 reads TGTGCCAGCAGTTACTCGACGGGGGGAGGAAACACCATATATTTT.